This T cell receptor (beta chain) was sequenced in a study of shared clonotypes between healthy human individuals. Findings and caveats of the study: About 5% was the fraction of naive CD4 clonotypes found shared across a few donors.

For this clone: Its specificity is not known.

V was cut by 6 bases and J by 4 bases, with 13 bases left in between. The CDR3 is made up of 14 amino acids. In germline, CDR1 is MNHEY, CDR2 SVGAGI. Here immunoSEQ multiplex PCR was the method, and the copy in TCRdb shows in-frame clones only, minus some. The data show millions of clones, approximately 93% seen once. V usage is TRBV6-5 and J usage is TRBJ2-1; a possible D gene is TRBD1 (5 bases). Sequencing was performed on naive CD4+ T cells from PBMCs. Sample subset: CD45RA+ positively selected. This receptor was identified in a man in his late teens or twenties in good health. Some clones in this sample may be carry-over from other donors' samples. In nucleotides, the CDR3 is TGTGCCAGCAGCCCTATTGGACATTACAATGAGCAGTTCTTC. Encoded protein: CASSPIGHYNEQFF.